Below, 28 T cell receptor beta chains from the same sample are listed, as sequenced in a study of CD4 T cells in relation to SARS-CoV-2 and coronaviruses. The unexposed donors gave CD4+ T cells in about 2011-2019, prior to COVID-19. Measured with immunoSEQ multiplex PCR; TCRdb has only the in-frame clones, and not every one. The repertoire has tens of thousands of clones, 90% to 95% of them found once; the top ten carry approximately 0.21%. The sample comprised naive CD4+ T cells from PBMCs. Subset indicated: naive CD4+ T cells isolated by negative enrichment. The receptors were sampled from a human donor in good health.

The V gene is TRBV28, the J gene TRBJ1-5; D gene ambiguous. This CDR3 is 13 amino acids long. The germline V gene has CDR1 MDHEN and CDR2 SYDVKM. Trimming stripped 2 bases from V and 6 bases from J, with 8 bases between. The DNA for the CDR3 is TGTGCCAGCAGTTTAGGGCCCACTCAGCCCCAGCATTTT. Its protein product is CASSLGPTQPQHF.

The V and J genes are TRBV7-9 and TRBJ1-3, with D perhaps matching TRBD1 (6 bases). Germline-derived CDR1 and CDR2 are SEHNR and FQNEAQ (reference sequence). The CDR3 consists of 16 residues. The V and J ends lost 5 bases and 0 bases respectively, with 14 bases between them. CDR3 protein: CASSPRQAASGNTIYF. The CDR3 region has the DNA TGTGCCAGCAGCCCAAGACAGGCAGCCTCTGGAAACACCATATATTTT.

V and J are TRBV18 and TRBJ1-2; TRBD1 aligns across 10 bases. V was clipped by 2 bases and J by 4 bases; unmatched bases: 4. Germline CDR1 is KGHSH and CDR2 is LQKENI. The CDR3 is 15 amino acids. The CDR3 region is CASSPGQGEIYGYTF. For the CDR3, the DNA is TGTGCCAGCTCACCAGGACAGGGGGAAATCTATGGCTACACCTTC.

The gene calls are TRBV5-5 and TRBJ2-1; 10 nucleotides line up with TRBD1. CDR1 SGHKS and CDR2 YYEKEE come from the germline V gene (reference sequence). This CDR3 comprises 15 residues. J was trimmed by 9 bases and V by 1 base; bases with no gene match: 7. The CDR3 DNA follows: TGTGCCAGCAGCTTGTGGGGGGACAGGGGCATTGAGCAGTTCTTC. Translating gives CASSLWGDRGIEQFF. Drawing the rest from reference TRBV5-5 and TRBJ2-1, the complete variable domain is DAGVTQSPTHLIKTRGQQVTLRCSPISGHKSVSWYQQVLGQGPQFIFQYYEKEERGRGNFPDRFSARQFPNYSSELNVNALLLGDSALYLCASSLWGDRGIEQFFGPGTRLTVL.

The chain has TRBV7-9 and TRBJ1-5, with D uncertain. Trimming took 5 bases from V and 0 from J, leaving 8 bases between them. Germline assignment: CDR1 SEHNR and CDR2 FQNEAQ (reference sequence). The length of the CDR3 is 14 residues. The CDR3 loop reads CASSPALSNQPQHF. The CDR3 DNA reads TGTGCCAGCAGCCCGGCCCTTAGCAATCAGCCCCAGCATTTT.

CDR3 sequence: CAQEQGSRGTEAFF. The CDR3 DNA follows: TGTGCCCAAGAACAGGGATCGAGAGGCACTGAAGCTTTCTTT. This rearrangement joins TRBV30 to TRBJ1-1; D might be TRBD1 (6 bases). Germline CDR1 and CDR2: GTSNPN and SVGIG (reference sequence). The CDR3 sequence is 14 residues long. Trimming cost V 8 bases and J 4 bases, with 20 bases left between them.

V gene TRBV18 combines with J gene TRBJ1-2; TRBD1 might be the D (6 bases). Germline assignment: CDR1 KGHSH and CDR2 LQKENI. Deletions cut 2 bases from V and 3 bases from J, with 10 bases between. This CDR3 is built from 14 residues. The CDR3 protein is CASSPEGVYYGYTF. The CDR3 DNA reads as TGTGCCAGCTCACCAGAGGGGGTATACTATGGCTACACCTTC.

This sequence joins TRBV7-3 and TRBJ2-2; 7 bases agree with TRBD1. Germline CDR1 is SGHTA and CDR2 is FQGTGA. This CDR3 is built from 15 residues. With 3 bases clipped from V and 0 bases from J, the junction kept 1 base outside the gene matches. Here the CDR3 DNA reads TGTGCCAGCAGCTTGGGACAGACGAACACCGGGGAGCTGTTTTTT. It is translated as CASSLGQTNTGELFF. Supplemented by reference TRBV7-3 and TRBJ2-2, the full variable domain reads GAGVSQTPSNKVTEKGKYVELRCDPISGHTALYWYRQSLGQGPEFLIYFQGTGAADDSGLPNDRFFAVRPEGSVSTLKIQRTERGDSAVYLCASSLGQTNTGELFFGEGSRLTVL.

This rearrangement joins TRBV9 to TRBJ2-1, with 10 bases fitting TRBD2. This CDR3 spans 16 amino acids. Trimming removed 2 bases from V and 4 bases from J; junction bases left unmatched: 6. From germline, CDR1 is SGDLS and CDR2 YYNGEE. The CDR3 nucleotides are TGTGCCAGCAGCGTCCTAGCGGGAGCGTTGTACAATGAGCAGTTCTTC. Its protein is CASSVLAGALYNEQFF. The variable domain in full, completed from reference TRBV9 and TRBJ2-1, reads DSGVTQTPKHLITATGQRVTLRCSPRSGDLSVYWYQQSLDQGLQFLIQYYNGEERAKGNILERFSAQQFPDLHSELNLSSLELGDSALYFCASSVLAGALYNEQFFGPGTRLTVL.

The gene calls are TRBV19 and TRBJ1-2; the D gene is possibly TRBD1 (6 bases). The CDR3 sequence is 14 residues long. From germline, CDR1 is LNHDA and CDR2 SQIVND (reference sequence). V gave up 5 bases and J gave up 2 bases, with 12 bases separating them. As DNA, the CDR3 is TGTGCCAGTAGTGACGGACAGAACAACTATGGCTACACCTTC. Its translation is CASSDGQNNYGYTF.

The chain has TRBV27 and TRBJ1-2; TRBD1 aligns across 7 bases. V lost 6 bases and J lost 3; bases outside the gene matches: 4. This CDR3 spans 13 amino acids. Germline values: CDR1 MNHEY, CDR2 SMNVEV (reference sequence). The CDR3 is CASRPDRDYGYTF. The CDR3 coding sequence is TGTGCCAGCAGACCCGACAGGGACTATGGCTACACCTTC.

The gene calls are TRBV6-2 or TRBV6-3 and TRBJ1-5; D may be TRBD1 (6 bases). Looked up from germline, CDR1 is MNHEY and CDR2 is SVGEGT. The CDR3 spans 16 residues. Trimming took 4 bases from V and 2 from J, leaving 15 bases between them. The DNA for the CDR3 is TGTGCCAGCAGTTCGGGACACCCTGGTGGCAATCAGCCCCAGCATTTT. Translated, it gives CASSSGHPGGNQPQHF.

The V and J genes are TRBV3-1 (or the pseudogene TRBV3-2) and TRBJ2-1; perhaps TRBD2 as D (5 bases). CDR1 and CDR2 from the germline V gene are LGHDT and YNNKEL (reference sequence). The CDR3 loop spans 14 amino acids. V dropped 4 bases and J dropped 3 bases, with 10 bases sitting between them. The CDR3 loop is CASSPLGIYNEQFF. CDR3 DNA sequence: TGTGCCAGCAGCCCCCTCGGGATCTACAATGAGCAGTTCTTC.

The sample holds one count of this clone. The chain is built from TRBV5-1 and TRBJ1-1, with unresolved D. Trimming left V 0 bases short and J 1 base short, with 7 bases between. The CDR3 sequence is 14 residues long. Germline CDR1 SGHRS, CDR2 YFSETQ. CDR3 sequence (DNA): TGCGCCAGCAGCTTGGAGTTCGAGAACACTGAAGCTTTCTTT. As protein: CASSLEFENTEAFF.

The V and J genes are TRBV10-3 and TRBJ1-1, with D tentatively TRBD1 (5 bases). Germline V gene sequence: CDR1 ENHRY, CDR2 SYGVKD. V lost 8 bases and J 3 bases, leaving 16 bases between the germline ends. CDR3 length: 14 residues. The CDR3 DNA is TGTGCCATCCGGAGAGACAGCGGGGACACTGAAGCTTTCTTT. This encodes CAIRRDSGDTEAFF.

V usage is TRBV28 and J usage is TRBJ1-4; no clear D gene. The CDR3 contains 11 residues. Trimming took off 6 bases at V and 4 bases at J, with 3 bases between the two ends. Germline V gives CDR1 MDHEN, CDR2 SYDVKM. CDR3: CASSDNEKLFF. The CDR3 nucleotides read TGTGCCAGCAGCGATAATGAAAAACTGTTTTTT.

The V and J genes are TRBV5-1 and TRBJ2-2; maybe TRBD2 (5 bases). The V gene's germline CDR1 is SGHRS and CDR2 YFSETQ. Trimming removed 0 bases from V and 4 bases from J, with 10 bases in between. This CDR3 has 15 amino acids. This CDR3 is CASSLEASPTGELFF. In DNA, the CDR3 is TGCGCCAGCAGCTTGGAAGCTAGCCCCACCGGGGAGCTGTTTTTT.

The chain couples TRBV2 to TRBJ1-5; 8 bases fit TRBD1. The CDR3 totals 17 residues. The germline V gene has CDR1 SNHLY and CDR2 FYNNEI. Losses at the gene ends were 2 bases for V and 7 bases for J; bases not matched to a gene: 13. CDR3 bases: TGTGCCAGCAGTGAACGGCTCCAGGGGGCGTCTCGACAGCCCCAGCATTTT. This gives the protein CASSERLQGASRQPQHF.

This clone has only one observation. The chain couples TRBV5-1 to TRBJ2-7; 10 positions agree with TRBD1. V lost 4 bases and J lost 2; bases outside the gene matches: 3. CDR1 and CDR2 (germline): SGHRS, YFSETQ. The CDR3 has 14 amino acids. CDR3 residues: CASSRTGGAYEQYF. The CDR3 coding sequence is TGCGCCAGCAGCCGGACAGGGGGGGCCTACGAGCAGTACTTC.

This clone was found once. This chain links TRBV24-1 with TRBJ2-1; D perhaps matches TRBD1 (5 bases). The CDR3 has 16 amino acids. The V end was cut by 1 base, the J end by 2 bases, with 11 bases between. Germline-derived CDR1 and CDR2 are KGHDR and SFDVKD. This CDR3 reads CATSDFGRVAYNEQFF. The CDR3 DNA reads as TGTGCCACCAGTGATTTCGGCAGGGTCGCCTACAATGAGCAGTTCTTC.

This clone has just a few counts. The CDR3, as DNA: TGTGCCATCAGTGGACAATCTACCGGGACTGTGAACACCGGGGAGCTGTTTTTT. Protein: CAISGQSTGTVNTGELFF. J is TRBJ2-2 and V is TRBV10-3, with D possibly being TRBD2 (6 bases). The CDR3 consists of 18 residues. CDR1 and CDR2 from the germline V gene are ENHRY and SYGVKD. The V end lost 4 bases, the J end lost 1 base, and 19 bases lay between the germline ends.

The genes are TRBV13 and TRBJ2-5; 7 bases are a match to TRBD2. With 5 bases clipped from V and 5 bases from J, the junction kept 8 bases outside the gene matches. The CDR3 has 14 amino acids. Looked up from germline, CDR1 is PRHDT and CDR2 is FYEKMQ (reference sequence). The DNA for the CDR3 is TGTGCCAGCAGCCGGAAGGTGGGGGGGGAGACCCAGTACTTC. Its protein is CASSRKVGGETQYF.

The genes are TRBV6-4 and TRBJ1-6; 8 nucleotides match TRBD1. The CDR3 length is 17 residues. V trimming: 4 bases; J trimming: 3 bases; junction bases outside the gene matches: 8. Germline V gene sequence: CDR1 MRHNA, CDR2 SNTAGT. This chain's CDR3 is CASSATLDRDYNSPLHF. As DNA, the CDR3 is TGTGCCAGCAGTGCCACCCTGGACAGGGACTATAATTCACCCCTCCACTTT.

In nucleotides, the CDR3 is TGCACCAGCAGAGGAGACAGGGGGTCTTATCAGCCCCAGCATTTT. It yields the protein CTSRGDRGSYQPQHF. The chain has TRBV1 and TRBJ1-5; the listed D gene, TRBD1, was not tested against the DNA. TRBV1 is listed as a pseudogene. The CDR3 is made up of 15 amino acids.

V gene TRBV29-1 combines with J gene TRBJ1-2; possibly TRBD1 for D (6 bases). Per the germline V gene, CDR1 is SQVTM and CDR2 is ANQGSEA. The CDR3 contains 15 residues. Deletions cut 1 base from V and 3 bases from J, with 15 bases between. The CDR3 is CSVEGTATLYYGYTF. DNA of the CDR3: TGCAGCGTTGAAGGGACAGCAACTCTATACTATGGCTACACCTTC.

The chain uses TRBV7-9 and TRBJ2-7, with TRBD1 matching 10 bases. CDR1 SEHNR and CDR2 FQNEAQ come from the germline V gene (reference sequence). CDR3 size: 13 residues. The ends lost 4 bases at V and 9 bases at J; junction bases unmatched: 6. CDR3 residues: CASSSQGTGVQYF. Here the CDR3 DNA reads TGTGCCAGCAGCTCACAAGGGACAGGGGTGCAGTACTTC.

The rearrangement uses TRBV7-2 and TRBJ2-1, with a tentative D call TRBD2 (6 bases). Trimming left V 2 bases short and J 2 bases short, with 10 bases between. The V gene's germline CDR1 is SGHTA and CDR2 FQGNSA. There are 15 residues in the CDR3. The CDR3 loop reads CASSLYGGPYNEQFF. The DNA of the CDR3 is TGTGCCAGCAGCTTATACGGGGGACCCTACAATGAGCAGTTCTTC. The whole variable domain, remainder taken from reference TRBV7-2 and TRBJ2-1, is GAGVSQSPSNKVTEKGKDVELRCDPISGHTALYWYRQSLGQGLEFLIYFQGNSAPDKSGLPSDRFSAERTGGSVSTLTIQRTQQEDSAVYLCASSLYGGPYNEQFFGPGTRLTVL.

This clone appeared once. CDR3 nucleotide sequence: TGTGCCAGCAGCTCCAATGGGGGGGAGGGCTGGGGCAATCAGCCCCAGCATTTT. It specifies CASSSNGGEGWGNQPQHF. The chain employs TRBV7-3 and TRBJ1-5; D may be TRBD1 (5 bases). Germline loops: CDR1 SGHTA, CDR2 FQGTGA. The CDR3 consists of 18 residues. V lost 4 bases and J lost 2, with 21 bases in between.